This TCR beta chain was identified in a study of OX40 agonist ivuxolimab in advanced cancers. Looking at the study overall: Among those enrolled, mean age was about 60 years (range roughly 20 to 79) and 82.7% were male.

This clone was detected once. Antigen unknown. Generated by immunoSEQ multiplex PCR, the TCRdb table keeps only in-frame clones and is missing some. The sample holds some 87,000 clones, about 88% seen once. Study outcomes and limitations: Among T cells, CD8+ cells averaged more expanded clones than CD4+ cells.

Germline-derived CDR1 and CDR2 are MGHRA and YSYEKL. This CDR3 contains 12 residues. V was pared by 9 bases and J by 1 base, with 7 bases between. The specimen was CD4+ or CD8+ T cells sorted from blood, collected in a trial of the OX40 agonist ivuxolimab. The chain employs TRBV4-1 and TRBJ1-3; no definite D call. The clonotype originates from an adult with an advanced solid tumor such as melanoma, head and neck, liver or kidney cancer. CDR3 sequence: CARRWSGNTIYF. The CDR3 DNA is TGCGCCAGACGGTGGTCTGGAAACACCATATATTTT.